Shown below are 8 T cell receptor beta chains from a single sample sequenced in a study of cytomegalovirus exposure and HLA in healthy donors. The primer mix had 60 Vbeta and 13 Jbeta primers. Generated by immunoSEQ multiplex PCR, the TCRdb table keeps only in-frame clones and is missing some. The table includes roughly 99,000 clones, approximately 75% detected once. The sample consisted of PBMCs. These receptor sequences come from a woman aged 40-49 years in good health and CMV-seronegative.

In this sample, this clone turned up a few times. The V and J genes are TRBV6-5 and TRBJ1-1, with D possibly matching TRBD1 (5 bases). Germline V gene data show CDR1 as MNHEY and CDR2 as SVGAGI. The CDR3 is made up of 13 amino acids. V was pared by 5 bases and J by 4 bases, with 11 bases between. CDR3 amino acids: CASSRRESTEAFF. CDR3 bases: TGTGCCAGCAGTCGCAGGGAAAGCACTGAAGCTTTCTTT.

The rearrangement uses TRBV6-1 and TRBJ1-2; TRBD1 matches 7 bases. The CDR3 loop spans 15 amino acids. The ends lost 6 bases at V and 4 bases at J; junction bases unmatched: 11. Germline V gene data show CDR1 as MNHNS and CDR2 as SASEGT. The CDR3 protein is CASSPGLTGSYGYTF. The CDR3 DNA reads TGTGCCAGCAGCCCTGGCCTGACAGGGTCCTATGGCTACACCTTC.

The chain employs TRBV4-1 and TRBJ1-2; 12 nucleotides match TRBD1. The CDR3 is made up of 18 amino acids. The ends lost 4 bases at V and 1 base at J; junction bases unmatched: 10. Germline CDR1 MGHRA, CDR2 YSYEKL. CDR3 loop: CASSRIRDRGPDNYGYTF. The CDR3 DNA is TGCGCCAGCAGCCGAATCCGGGACAGGGGGCCTGATAACTATGGCTACACCTTC.

The chain uses TRBV9 and TRBJ1-2, with 9 nucleotides matching TRBD1. J gave up 4 bases and V 3 bases, and 4 bases lay outside the gene matches. The CDR3 covers 14 residues. Per the germline V gene, CDR1 is SGDLS and CDR2 is YYNGEE. CDR3 bases: TGTGCCAGCAGCGGGTTGGGACAGGGCTATGGCTACACCTTC. Translation: CASSGLGQGYGYTF.

The J gene is TRBJ2-7, the V gene TRBV5-1, with 7 positions matching TRBD1. This CDR3 region has 14 residues. From germline, CDR1 is SGHRS and CDR2 YFSETQ. J gave up 3 bases and V 4 bases, and 7 bases lay outside the gene matches. DNA for the CDR3: TGCGCCAGCAGCGTACGGGACAGCATCTACGAGCAGTACTTC. Amino acid sequence: CASSVRDSIYEQYF.

This clone occurred a few times. The V gene is TRBV6-5, the J gene TRBJ1-4, with 10 bases that match TRBD1. Unmatched junction bases numbered 6, after V lost 4 bases and J lost 4 bases. The CDR3 spans 16 residues. The V gene's germline CDR1 is MNHEY and CDR2 SVGAGI. DNA for the CDR3: TGTGCCAGCAGTTCGACAGGGGGCCCTCTTAATGAAAAACTGTTTTTT. This encodes CASSSTGGPLNEKLFF.

This clone was seen a handful of times. J is TRBJ2-1 and V is TRBV7-3; TRBD2 matches 10 bases. Looked up from germline, CDR1 is SGHTA and CDR2 is FQGTGA. The V segment lost 5 bases and the J segment 6 bases; nucleotides outside the gene matches: 4. The CDR3 covers 14 residues. The CDR3 reads CASSPGTSVNEQFF. CDR3 DNA sequence: TGTGCCAGCAGCCCCGGGACTAGCGTCAATGAGCAGTTCTTC.

The chain combines TRBV9 with TRBJ1-2, with D unresolved. Germline values: CDR1 SGDLS, CDR2 YYNGEE. The CDR3 spans 15 residues. V lost 1 base, J lost 8 bases, and 18 bases lay in between. CDR3 protein: CASSVTPWSVSGYTF. The CDR3 nucleotides read TGTGCCAGCAGCGTAACCCCCTGGAGTGTCTCCGGCTACACCTTC.